The T cell receptor beta chain described here comes from a study of HIV-infected patients and healthy controls. TCRdb analysed the 5' RACE reads with MiXCR anew, one entry per CDR3 protein. This repertoire shows tens of thousands of distinct CDR3 sequences, 15% to 20% found once; its top ten account for approximately 5%. CDR1 and CDR2 (germline): WSHSY, SAAADI. The CDR3 consists of 11 residues. Trimming shortened V by 6 bases and J by 5 bases, and 4 bases separated the two germline ends. This clonotype was seen a handful of times. Sequenced: CD4+ T cells from blood. The receptor's source is a human donor in good health. The chain combines TRBV10-2 with TRBJ2-2; D gene ambiguous. DNA for the CDR3: TGCGCCAGCAGAATTACCGGGGAGCTGTTTTTT. Protein sequence: CASRITGELFF.